The rows below give T cell receptor beta chains drawn from one sample of a study of blood T cell repertoires in COVID-19. Using immunoSEQ multiplex PCR, the repertoire was profiled, and TCRdb retains in-frame clones only, with some absent. The table has about 300,000 clones, 75% to 90% seen once; the top ten hold about 1.7%. The specimen sequenced was PBMCs or T cells enriched from blood (not recorded which). All receptors derive from a woman in her thirties or forties who had recovered from COVID-19. CDR3s include the opening cysteine and the closing phenylalanine or tryptophan. Each record gives: D gene, J gene, V gene, clone size, CDR3 DNA, CDR3 protein. A D gene is named only where the DNA matches it firmly. Size values are once, few and many counts, or a class for expanded clones, and some rows have none.

D gene: -
J gene: TRBJ2-2
V gene: TRBV3-1/TRBV3-2
clone size: -
CDR3 DNA: TGTGCCAGCAGCCATACCCAGGGGTCCGGGGAGCTGTTTTTT
CDR3 protein: CASSHTQGSGELFF

D gene: TRBD1
J gene: TRBJ1-2
V gene: TRBV30
clone size: -
CDR3 DNA: TGTGCCAAGCTTACAGGGGGCGCCGACTATGGCTACACCTTC
CDR3 protein: CAKLTGGADYGYTF

D gene: TRBD1
J gene: TRBJ1-1
V gene: TRBV5-1
clone size: -
CDR3 DNA: TGCGCCAGCAGCTTGGTCCCCCGACAGGGCACTGAAGCTTTCTTT
CDR3 protein: CASSLVPRQGTEAFF

D gene: -
J gene: TRBJ1-5
V gene: TRBV12-5
clone size: once
CDR3 DNA: TGTGCTAGTGGTTTGGTACTAGGGTTTGTGGCGGAAGGACCCCAGCATTTT
CDR3 protein: CASGLVLGFVAEGPQHF

D gene: TRBD1
J gene: TRBJ1-1
V gene: TRBV18
clone size: -
CDR3 DNA: TGTGCCAGCTCAATTACAGGGGTAGGCGTTGGGAACACTGAAGCTTTCTTT
CDR3 protein: CASSITGVGVGNTEAFF

D gene: -
J gene: TRBJ2-2
V gene: TRBV4-1
clone size: -
CDR3 DNA: TGCGCCAGCAGCCAAGTAGCCAGTATCCCCGGGGAGCTGTTTTTT
CDR3 protein: CASSQVASIPGELFF

D gene: -
J gene: TRBJ2-5
V gene: TRBV6-2/TRBV6-3
clone size: -
CDR3 DNA: TGTGCCAGCAGTTCCTATTCAGGGGAAGAGACCCAGTACTTC
CDR3 protein: CASSSYSGEETQYF

D gene: -
J gene: TRBJ1-1
V gene: TRBV29-1
clone size: -
CDR3 DNA: TGCAGCGTTGCAGGGCAGGACACTGAAGCTTTCTTT
CDR3 protein: CSVAGQDTEAFF

D gene: -
J gene: TRBJ2-1
V gene: TRBV7-2
clone size: -
CDR3 DNA: TGTGCCAGCAGCACCGAGTATAGTAATGAGCAGTTCTTC
CDR3 protein: CASSTEYSNEQFF

D gene: TRBD1
J gene: TRBJ1-2
V gene: TRBV4-2
clone size: -
CDR3 DNA: TGTGCCAGCAGCCGCCTAGGGACAGGGAAAGATGGCTACACCTTC
CDR3 protein: CASSRLGTGKDGYTF

D gene: -
J gene: TRBJ2-1
V gene: TRBV7-9
clone size: few
CDR3 DNA: TGTGCCAGCAGCCAGCGGAGCGCCCCCTCCTACAATGAGCAGTTCTTC
CDR3 protein: CASSQRSAPSYNEQFF

D gene: -
J gene: TRBJ2-1
V gene: TRBV4-1
clone size: -
CDR3 DNA: TGCGCCAGCAGCCCAATTTTCCCCGGGACTGGAATCTACAATGAGCAGTTCTTC
CDR3 protein: CASSPIFPGTGIYNEQFF

D gene: -
J gene: TRBJ2-7
V gene: TRBV7-2
clone size: -
CDR3 DNA: TGTGCCAGCAGCTTATATACAGGGAAACTTTACGAGCAGTACTTC
CDR3 protein: CASSLYTGKLYEQYF

D gene: TRBD1
J gene: TRBJ1-2
V gene: TRBV5-4
clone size: -
CDR3 DNA: TGTGCCAGCAGCTTGCAGGGGGTACAATATGGCTACACCTTC
CDR3 protein: CASSLQGVQYGYTF

D gene: -
J gene: TRBJ1-2
V gene: TRBV6-5
clone size: -
CDR3 DNA: TGTGCCAGCAGAAACAATGGACAGAACTATGGCTACACCTTC
CDR3 protein: CASRNNGQNYGYTF

D gene: -
J gene: TRBJ1-2
V gene: TRBV6-2/TRBV6-3
clone size: -
CDR3 DNA: TGTGCCAGCAGTTATCGAGACAGAAACTATGGCTACACCTTC
CDR3 protein: CASSYRDRNYGYTF

D gene: TRBD1
J gene: TRBJ1-1
V gene: TRBV2
clone size: -
CDR3 DNA: TGTGCCAGCAGTGGAAGGACAGGGGGAGCTTTCTTT
CDR3 protein: CASSGRTGGAFF